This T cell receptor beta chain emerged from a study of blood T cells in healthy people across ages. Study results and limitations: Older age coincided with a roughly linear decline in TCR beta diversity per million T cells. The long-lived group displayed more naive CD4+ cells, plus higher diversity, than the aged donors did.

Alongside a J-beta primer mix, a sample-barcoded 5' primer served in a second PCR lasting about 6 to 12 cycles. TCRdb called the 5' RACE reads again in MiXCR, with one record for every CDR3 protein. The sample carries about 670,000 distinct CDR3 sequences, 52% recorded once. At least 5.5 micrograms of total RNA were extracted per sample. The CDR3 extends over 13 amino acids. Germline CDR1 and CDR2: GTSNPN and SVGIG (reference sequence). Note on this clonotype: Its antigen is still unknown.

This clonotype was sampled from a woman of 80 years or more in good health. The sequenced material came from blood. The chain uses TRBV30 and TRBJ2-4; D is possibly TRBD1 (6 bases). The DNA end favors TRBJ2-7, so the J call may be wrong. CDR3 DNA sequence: TGTGCCGGAAGCTTCCGGGACAACTACGAGCAGTACTTC. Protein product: CAGSFRDNYEQYF.